This TCR beta chain was retrieved from a study of blood T cell repertoires in COVID-19. Profiling relied on immunoSEQ multiplex PCR, and the TCRdb table lists in-frame clones only, not all of them. The table records more than 100,000 clones, about 79% of them present only once. V lost 5 bases and J lost 4; bases outside the gene matches: 8. The germline V gene encodes CDR1 SGHTA and CDR2 FQGTGA. This CDR3 contains 15 residues. The chain recombines TRBV7-3 with TRBJ1-2; 9 nucleotides align to TRBD1. The TCR sequence derives from a man aged 70 or older with acute or convalescent COVID-19. The sequencing sample was made of peripheral blood. In nucleotides, the CDR3 is TGTGCCAGCAGCCCCACAGGGGGCGTTACCTATGGCTACACCTTC. Its translation is CASSPTGGVTYGYTF.